This TCR beta chain came from a study of blood T cell repertoires in COVID-19. Looking at the study overall: Donors in the United States, Italy and Spain gave samples during acute or convalescent COVID-19. T cells, B-cell-depleted T cells, or PBMCs provided the cDNA or gDNA that served as material.

The CDR3 contains 15 residues. From germline, CDR1 is SEHNR and CDR2 FQNEAQ (reference sequence). V shed 0 bases, J shed 2 bases, and the junction held 2 bases outside the gene matches. The Seattle patients joined while their infection was active and were tracked longitudinally afterward. Sequencing was performed with immunoSEQ multiplex PCR; in TCRdb, only in-frame clones are kept and a portion is missing. The table has 150,000 to 200,000 clones, 80% to 90% seen once. The rearrangement links TRBV7-9 to TRBJ2-3; 7 positions agree with TRBD1. The sequence came from a woman between 70 and 85 years old with COVID-19, enrolled during active disease. Sequencing used peripheral blood. This CDR3 is CASSLAQGNTDTQYF. In DNA, the CDR3 is TGTGCCAGCAGCTTAGCACAGGGGAACACAGATACGCAGTATTTT.